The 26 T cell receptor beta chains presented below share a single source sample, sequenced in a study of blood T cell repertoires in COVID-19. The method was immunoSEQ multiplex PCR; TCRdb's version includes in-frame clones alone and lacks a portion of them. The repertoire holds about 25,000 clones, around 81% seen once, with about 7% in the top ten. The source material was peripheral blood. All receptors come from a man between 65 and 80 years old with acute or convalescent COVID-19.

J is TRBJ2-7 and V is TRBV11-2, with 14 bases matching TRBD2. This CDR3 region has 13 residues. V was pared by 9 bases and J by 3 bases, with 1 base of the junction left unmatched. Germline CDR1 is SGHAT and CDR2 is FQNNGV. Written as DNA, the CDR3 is TGTGCCAGTGGGACTAGCGGGAGCTACGAGCAGTACTTC. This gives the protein CASGTSGSYEQYF.

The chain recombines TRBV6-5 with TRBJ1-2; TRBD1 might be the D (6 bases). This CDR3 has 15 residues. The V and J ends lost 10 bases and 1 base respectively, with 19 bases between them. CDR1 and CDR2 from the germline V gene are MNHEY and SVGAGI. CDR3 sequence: CATTKGEGINYGYTF. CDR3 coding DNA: TGTGCCACCACGAAGGGGGAGGGTATTAACTATGGCTACACCTTC.

CDR3 sequence: CASSPTGTVLDEQFF. DNA of the CDR3: TGTGCCAGCAGCCCTACCGGGACAGTGTTGGATGAGCAGTTCTTC. The V call is TRBV3-1 (or the pseudogene TRBV3-2), the J call TRBJ2-1, with TRBD1 matching over 7 bases. V lost 4 bases to trimming and J lost 8 bases; unmatched junction nucleotides: 11. Germline V gives CDR1 LGHDT, CDR2 YNNKEL (reference sequence). This CDR3 contains 15 residues.

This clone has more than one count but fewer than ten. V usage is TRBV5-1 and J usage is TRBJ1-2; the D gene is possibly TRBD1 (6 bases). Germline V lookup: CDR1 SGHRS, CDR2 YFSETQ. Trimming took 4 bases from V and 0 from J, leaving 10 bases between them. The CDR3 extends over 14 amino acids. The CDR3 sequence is CASSLGHPNYGYTF. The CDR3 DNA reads TGCGCCAGCAGCCTGGGACACCCTAACTATGGCTACACCTTC.

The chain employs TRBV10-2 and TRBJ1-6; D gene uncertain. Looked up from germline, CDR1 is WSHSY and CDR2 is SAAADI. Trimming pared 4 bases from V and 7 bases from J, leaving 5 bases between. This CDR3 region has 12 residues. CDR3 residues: CASSVENSPLHF. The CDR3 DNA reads TGCGCCAGCAGTGTGGAGAATTCACCCCTCCACTTT.

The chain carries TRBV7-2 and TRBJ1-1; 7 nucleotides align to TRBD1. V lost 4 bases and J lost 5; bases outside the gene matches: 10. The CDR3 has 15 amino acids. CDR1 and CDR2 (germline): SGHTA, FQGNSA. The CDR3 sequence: CASSSDREVWTEAFF. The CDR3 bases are TGTGCCAGCAGCTCAGACAGGGAAGTTTGGACTGAAGCTTTCTTT.

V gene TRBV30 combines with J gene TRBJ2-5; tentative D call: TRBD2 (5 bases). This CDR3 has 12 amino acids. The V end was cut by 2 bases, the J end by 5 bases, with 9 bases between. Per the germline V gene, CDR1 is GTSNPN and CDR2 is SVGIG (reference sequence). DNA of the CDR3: TGTGCCTGGAGTCCGGGGAAGGAGACCCAGTACTTC. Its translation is CAWSPGKETQYF. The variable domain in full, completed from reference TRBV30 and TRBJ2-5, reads SQTIHQWPATLVQPVGSPLSLECTVEGTSNPNLYWYRQAAGRGLQLLFYSVGIGQISSEVPQNLSASRPQDRQFILSSKKLLLSDSGFYLCAWSPGKETQYFGPGTRLLVL.

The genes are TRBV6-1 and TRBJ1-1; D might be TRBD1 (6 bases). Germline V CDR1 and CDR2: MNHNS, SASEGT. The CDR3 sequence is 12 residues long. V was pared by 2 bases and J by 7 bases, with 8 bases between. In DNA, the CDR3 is TGTGCCAGCAGTGAAACAGGGTTTGAAGCTTTCTTT. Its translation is CASSETGFEAFF.

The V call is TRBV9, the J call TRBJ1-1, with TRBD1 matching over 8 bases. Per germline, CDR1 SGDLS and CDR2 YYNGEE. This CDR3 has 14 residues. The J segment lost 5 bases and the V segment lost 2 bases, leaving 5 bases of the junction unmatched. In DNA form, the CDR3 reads TGTGCCAGCAGCGTGACAGGGGCTGAAACTGAAGCTTTCTTT. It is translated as CASSVTGAETEAFF.

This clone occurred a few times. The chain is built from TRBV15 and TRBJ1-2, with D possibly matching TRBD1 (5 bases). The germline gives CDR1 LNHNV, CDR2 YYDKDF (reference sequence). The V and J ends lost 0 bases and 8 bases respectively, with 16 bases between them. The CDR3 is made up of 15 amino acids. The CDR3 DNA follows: TGTGCCACCAGCAGAGAGGGGGGAGGAGGGCTGGGCTACACCTTC. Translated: CATSREGGGGLGYTF.

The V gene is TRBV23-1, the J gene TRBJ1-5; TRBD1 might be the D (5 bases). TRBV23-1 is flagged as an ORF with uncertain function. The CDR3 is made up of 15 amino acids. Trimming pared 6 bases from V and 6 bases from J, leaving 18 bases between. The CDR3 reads CASSPRQGARQPQHF. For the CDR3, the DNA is TGCGCCAGCAGCCCTAGGCAGGGTGCCCGTCAGCCCCAGCATTTT.

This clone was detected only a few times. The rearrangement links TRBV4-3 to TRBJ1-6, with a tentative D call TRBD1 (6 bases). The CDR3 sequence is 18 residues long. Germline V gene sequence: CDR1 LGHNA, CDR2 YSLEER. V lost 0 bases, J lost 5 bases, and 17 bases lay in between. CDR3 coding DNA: TGCGCCAGCAGCCAAGAACGACAGGCGGCGCTTAATAATTCACCCCTCCACTTT. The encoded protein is CASSQERQAALNNSPLHF.

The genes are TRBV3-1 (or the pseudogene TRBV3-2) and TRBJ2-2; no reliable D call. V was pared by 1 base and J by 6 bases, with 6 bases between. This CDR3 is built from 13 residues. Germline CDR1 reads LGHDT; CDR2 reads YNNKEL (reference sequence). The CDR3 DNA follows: TGTGCCAGCAGCCAAGTAGCCCCCGGGGAGCTGTTTTTT. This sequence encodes CASSQVAPGELFF.

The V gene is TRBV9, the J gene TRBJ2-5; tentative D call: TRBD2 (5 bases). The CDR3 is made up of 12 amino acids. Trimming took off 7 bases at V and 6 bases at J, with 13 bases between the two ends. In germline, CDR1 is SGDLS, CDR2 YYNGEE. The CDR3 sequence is CASFGGFQTQYF. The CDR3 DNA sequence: TGTGCCAGCTTTGGAGGCTTCCAGACCCAGTACTTC. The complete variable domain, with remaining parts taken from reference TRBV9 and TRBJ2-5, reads DSGVTQTPKHLITATGQRVTLRCSPRSGDLSVYWYQQSLDQGLQFLIQYYNGEERAKGNILERFSAQQFPDLHSELNLSSLELGDSALYFCASFGGFQTQYFGPGTRLLVL.

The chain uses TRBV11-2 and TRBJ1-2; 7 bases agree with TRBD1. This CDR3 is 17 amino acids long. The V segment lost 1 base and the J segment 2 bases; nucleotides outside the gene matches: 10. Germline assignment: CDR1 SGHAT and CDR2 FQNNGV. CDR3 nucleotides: TGTGCCAGCAGCTTAGCGGGGGAAGGGGGCCGAAACTATGGCTACACCTTC. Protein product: CASSLAGEGGRNYGYTF. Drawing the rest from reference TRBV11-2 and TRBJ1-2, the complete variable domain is EAGVAQSPRYKIIEKRQSVAFWCNPISGHATLYWYQQILGQGPKLLIQFQNNGVVDDSQLPKDRFSAERLKGVDSTLKIQPAKLEDSAVYLCASSLAGEGGRNYGYTFGSGTRLTVV.

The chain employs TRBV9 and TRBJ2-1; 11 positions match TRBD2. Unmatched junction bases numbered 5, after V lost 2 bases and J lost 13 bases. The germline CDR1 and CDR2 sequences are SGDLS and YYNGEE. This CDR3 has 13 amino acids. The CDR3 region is CASSVTSGSFQFF. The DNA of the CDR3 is TGTGCCAGCAGCGTCACTAGCGGGAGTTTTCAGTTCTTC.

CDR3 sequence: CAWRETRWGVYDNEQFF. CDR3 DNA: TGTGCCTGGAGGGAAACCCGGTGGGGGGTTTACGACAATGAGCAGTTCTTC. The chain uses TRBV30 and TRBJ2-1; tentatively, D is TRBD2 (6 bases). CDR3 size: 17 residues. V lost 3 bases and J lost 5, with 23 bases in between. Germline CDR1 GTSNPN, CDR2 SVGIG (reference sequence).

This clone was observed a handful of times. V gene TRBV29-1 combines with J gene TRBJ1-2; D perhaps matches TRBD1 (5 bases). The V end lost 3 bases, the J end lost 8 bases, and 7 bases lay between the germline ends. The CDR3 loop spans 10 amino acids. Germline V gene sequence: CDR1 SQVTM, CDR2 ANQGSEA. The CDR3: CSVDREGYTF. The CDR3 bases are TGCAGCGTTGACAGGGAAGGCTACACCTTC.

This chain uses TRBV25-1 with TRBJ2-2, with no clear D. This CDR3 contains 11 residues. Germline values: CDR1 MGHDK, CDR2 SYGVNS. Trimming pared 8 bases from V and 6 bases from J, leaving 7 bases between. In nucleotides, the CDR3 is TGTGCCAGCCGCGAAGCCGGGGAGCTGTTTTTT. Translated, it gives CASREAGELFF.

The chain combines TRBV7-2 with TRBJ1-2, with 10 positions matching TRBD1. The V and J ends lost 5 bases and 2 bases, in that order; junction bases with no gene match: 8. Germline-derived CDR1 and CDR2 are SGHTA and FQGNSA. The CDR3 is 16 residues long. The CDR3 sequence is CASSRVWTGGNYGYTF. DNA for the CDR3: TGTGCCAGCAGCCGTGTTTGGACAGGGGGAAACTATGGCTACACCTTC.

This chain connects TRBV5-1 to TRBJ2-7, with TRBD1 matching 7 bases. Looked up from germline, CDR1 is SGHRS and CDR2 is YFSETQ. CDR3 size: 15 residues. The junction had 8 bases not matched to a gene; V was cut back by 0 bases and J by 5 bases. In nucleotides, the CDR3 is TGCGCCAGCAGCTTGGCCCGTCAGGGGACAGACGAGCAGTACTTC. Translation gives CASSLARQGTDEQYF. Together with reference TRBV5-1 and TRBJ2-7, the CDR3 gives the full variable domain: KAGVTQTPRYLIKTRGQQVTLSCSPISGHRSVSWYQQTPGQGLQFLFEYFSETQRNKGNFPGRFSGRQFSNSRSEMNVSTLELGDSALYLCASSLARQGTDEQYFGPGTRLTVT.

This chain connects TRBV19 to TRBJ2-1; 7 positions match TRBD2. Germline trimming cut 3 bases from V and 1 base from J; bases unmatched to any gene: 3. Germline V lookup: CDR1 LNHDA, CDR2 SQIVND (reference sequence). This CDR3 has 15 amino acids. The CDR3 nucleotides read TGTGCCAGTAGTATCCCAGCGGGGTCCTACAATGAGCAGTTCTTC. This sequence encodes CASSIPAGSYNEQFF.

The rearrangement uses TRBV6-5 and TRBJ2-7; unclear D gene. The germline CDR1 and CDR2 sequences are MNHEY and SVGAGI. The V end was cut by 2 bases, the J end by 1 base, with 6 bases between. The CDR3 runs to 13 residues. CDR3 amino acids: CASSYDTSYEQYF. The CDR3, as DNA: TGTGCCAGCAGTTACGACACTTCCTACGAGCAGTACTTC.

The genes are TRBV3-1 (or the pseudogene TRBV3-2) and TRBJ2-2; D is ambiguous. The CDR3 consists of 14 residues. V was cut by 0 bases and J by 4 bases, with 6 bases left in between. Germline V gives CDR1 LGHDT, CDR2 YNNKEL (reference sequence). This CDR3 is CASSQERGTGELFF. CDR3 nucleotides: TGTGCCAGCAGCCAAGAACGAGGCACCGGGGAGCTGTTTTTT.

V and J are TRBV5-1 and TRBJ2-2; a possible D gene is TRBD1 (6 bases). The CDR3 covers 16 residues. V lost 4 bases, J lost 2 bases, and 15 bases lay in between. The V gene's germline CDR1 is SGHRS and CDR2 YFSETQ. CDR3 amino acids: CASSPHRDINTGELFF. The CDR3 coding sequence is TGCGCCAGCAGCCCCCACCGGGACATAAACACCGGGGAGCTGTTTTTT. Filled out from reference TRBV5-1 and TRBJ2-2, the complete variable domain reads KAGVTQTPRYLIKTRGQQVTLSCSPISGHRSVSWYQQTPGQGLQFLFEYFSETQRNKGNFPGRFSGRQFSNSRSEMNVSTLELGDSALYLCASSPHRDINTGELFFGEGSRLTVL.

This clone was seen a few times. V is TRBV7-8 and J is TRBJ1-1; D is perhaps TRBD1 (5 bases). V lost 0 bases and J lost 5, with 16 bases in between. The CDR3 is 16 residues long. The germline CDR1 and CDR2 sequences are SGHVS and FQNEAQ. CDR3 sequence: CASSLAEAGRGTEAFF. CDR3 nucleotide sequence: TGTGCCAGCAGCTTAGCGGAGGCAGGGAGGGGTACTGAAGCTTTCTTT. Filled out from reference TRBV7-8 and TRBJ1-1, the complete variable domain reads GAGVSQSPRYKVAKRGQDVALRCDPISGHVSLFWYQQALGQGPEFLTYFQNEAQLDKSGLPSDRFFAERPEGSVSTLKIQRTQQEDSAVYLCASSLAEAGRGTEAFFGQGTRLTVV.